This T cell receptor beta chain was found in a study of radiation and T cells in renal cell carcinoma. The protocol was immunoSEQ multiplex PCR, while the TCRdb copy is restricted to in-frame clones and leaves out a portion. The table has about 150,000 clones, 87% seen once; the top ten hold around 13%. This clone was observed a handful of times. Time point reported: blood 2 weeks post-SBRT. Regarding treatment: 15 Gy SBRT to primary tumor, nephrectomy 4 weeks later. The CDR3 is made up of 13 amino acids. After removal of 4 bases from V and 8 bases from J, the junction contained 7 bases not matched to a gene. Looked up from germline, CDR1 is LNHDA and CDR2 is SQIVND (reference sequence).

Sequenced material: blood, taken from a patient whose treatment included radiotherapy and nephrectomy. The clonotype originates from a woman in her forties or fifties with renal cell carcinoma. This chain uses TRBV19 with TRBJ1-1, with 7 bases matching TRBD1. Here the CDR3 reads CASSNHLQGEAFF. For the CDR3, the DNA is TGTGCCAGTAGTAACCATCTACAGGGGGAAGCTTTCTTT.